Listed below are T cell receptor beta chains from one sample, sequenced in a study of blood T cell repertoires in COVID-19. The method was immunoSEQ multiplex PCR; TCRdb's version includes in-frame clones alone and lacks a portion of them. The data show 180,000 or so clones, roughly three quarters seen once. The sample was peripheral blood. The receptors shown here come from a woman in her fifties or sixties with active or convalescent COVID-19. Both conserved end residues are part of each CDR3. Each record gives: CDR3 protein, CDR3 DNA, J gene, D gene, clone size, CDR3 length, V gene. A D gene is named only where the DNA matches it firmly. Size is stated for part of the rows, as once, few or many counts, or as a class when the clone is expanded.

CASSIRDKNTEAFF | TGTGCCAGTAGTATAAGGGACAAGAACACTGAAGCTTTCTTT | TRBJ1-1 | NA | few | 14 | TRBV19
CASSQQANYGYTF | TGTGCCAGTAGCCAACAGGCTAACTATGGCTACACCTTC | TRBJ1-2 | NA | NA | 13 | TRBV19
CASSPSGAGGFYEQYF | TGTGCCAGCAGCCCCAGTGGGGCGGGAGGGTTTTACGAGCAGTACTTC | TRBJ2-7 | TRBD2 | NA | 16 | TRBV28
CASSLQGPDGYTF | TGTGCCAGCAGTTTACAGGGGCCGGATGGCTACACCTTC | TRBJ1-2 | TRBD1 | once | 13 | TRBV7-9
CASSYTGGRTGELFF | TGTGCCAGCAGTTACACAGGGGGCAGAACCGGGGAGCTGTTTTTT | TRBJ2-2 | TRBD1 | NA | 15 | TRBV6-2/TRBV6-3
CASSQTRGFLDSPLHF | TGCGCCAGCAGCCAAACTAGGGGGTTTCTGGATTCACCCCTCCACTTT | TRBJ1-6 | NA | NA | 16 | TRBV4-3
CASSSGQGANGDEQFF | TGTGCCAGCAGCTCAGGACAGGGGGCGAACGGGGATGAGCAGTTCTTC | TRBJ2-1 | TRBD1 | NA | 16 | TRBV7-6
CASSQTGGLFYEQYF | TGTGCTAGCAGCCAGACAGGGGGTCTGTTCTACGAGCAGTACTTC | TRBJ2-7 | TRBD1 | NA | 15 | TRBV7-7
CASALAVTDTQYF | TGTGCCAGCGCCCTAGCGGTCACAGATACGCAGTATTTT | TRBJ2-3 | TRBD2 | NA | 13 | TRBV12-3/TRBV12-4
CASSPLGTGINQPQHF | TGTGCCAGCAGCCCCTTAGGGACAGGGATCAATCAGCCCCAGCATTTT | TRBJ1-5 | TRBD1 | NA | 16 | TRBV27
CASSHNGMEGKGSYNEQFF | TGTGCCAGCAGCCACAACGGCATGGAGGGGAAAGGGTCCTACAATGAGCAGTTCTTC | TRBJ2-1 | NA | NA | 19 | TRBV14
CASSGSSSSGTPGGYTF | TGTGCCAGCAGTGGAAGCTCCTCCTCGGGAACCCCGGGTGGCTACACCTTC | TRBJ1-2 | NA | NA | 17 | TRBV6-1
CAWSPGLNTGELFF | TGTGCCTGGAGCCCTGGACTCAATACCGGGGAGCTGTTTTTT | TRBJ2-2 | NA | NA | 14 | TRBV30
CASSGDNPAEQYF | TGTGCCAGCAGTGGGGACAACCCGGCCGAGCAGTACTTC | TRBJ2-7 | NA | NA | 13 | TRBV25-1
CASSQDSGTGGWNEKLFF | TGTGCCAGCAGCCAAGATTCCGGGACAGGGGGCTGGAATGAAAAACTGTTTTTT | TRBJ1-4 | TRBD1 | NA | 18 | TRBV4-2
CAWASGASPNEQFF | TGTGCCTGGGCTAGCGGGGCCTCTCCGAATGAGCAGTTCTTC | TRBJ2-1 | TRBD2 | once | 14 | TRBV30
CASSPLSSGNTIYF | TGTGCCAGCAGCCCACTCTCCTCTGGAAACACCATATATTTT | TRBJ1-3 | NA | NA | 14 | TRBV7-2
CASSYLGLAGGRETQYF | TGTGCCAGCAGTTACTTGGGACTAGCGGGAGGGAGGGAGACCCAGTACTTC | TRBJ2-5 | TRBD2 | NA | 17 | TRBV6-2/TRBV6-3
CASSLTDTGYTF | TGTGCCAGCAGCCTCACAGACACTGGCTACACCTTC | TRBJ1-2 | NA | NA | 12 | TRBV7-2
CASSQGGQGGGYTF | TGTGCCAGCAGCCAAGGAGGACAGGGTGGCGGCTACACCTTC | TRBJ1-2 | TRBD1 | NA | 14 | TRBV3-1/TRBV3-2
CASSQDGDPSGGAIATDTQYF | TGCGCCAGCAGCCAAGATGGGGACCCTAGCGGGGGGGCTATAGCTACAGATACGCAGTATTTT | TRBJ2-3 | TRBD2 | many | 21 | TRBV4-3
CASRYREGNIQYF | TGTGCCAGCAGGTACAGGGAGGGAAACATTCAGTACTTC | TRBJ2-4 | NA | once | 13 | TRBV2
CSVQAGGPDTQYF | TGCAGCGTCCAAGCGGGAGGCCCAGATACGCAGTATTTT | TRBJ2-3 | TRBD2 | NA | 13 | TRBV29-1
CASSLASGSSYEQYF | TGCGCCAGCAGCTTGGCCTCAGGCAGCTCCTACGAGCAGTACTTC | TRBJ2-7 | NA | NA | 15 | TRBV5-1
CASRADRGLNTEAFF | TGTGCCAGCAGGGCCGACAGGGGGCTGAACACTGAAGCTTTCTTT | TRBJ1-1 | TRBD1 | NA | 15 | TRBV6-4
CSASRGVPYNEQFF | TGCAGTGCTAGTCGGGGGGTCCCCTACAATGAGCAGTTCTTC | TRBJ2-1 | TRBD2 | once | 14 | TRBV20-1
CASSSIDYRVRYTF | TGTGCCAGCAGCTCAATCGACTACAGGGTCCGCTACACCTTC | TRBJ1-2 | NA | NA | 14 | TRBV6-2/TRBV6-3
CASSISRGAANYGYTF | TGTGCCAGTAGTATATCTCGGGGGGCGGCTAACTATGGCTACACCTTC | TRBJ1-2 | NA | NA | 16 | TRBV19
CASRWTSGRETGELFF | TGTGCCAGTAGGTGGACTAGCGGGAGGGAAACCGGGGAGCTGTTTTTT | TRBJ2-2 | TRBD2 | NA | 16 | TRBV19
CASSQVGQLSEQFF | TGTGCCAGCAGCCAGGTGGGACAGTTATCTGAGCAGTTCTTC | TRBJ2-1 | TRBD1 | few | 14 | TRBV7-2
CASSPKGAGRFSYEQYF | TGTGCCAGCAGCCCAAAGGGGGCAGGGCGCTTCTCCTACGAGCAGTACTTC | TRBJ2-7 | TRBD1 | NA | 17 | TRBV7-3
CASMVRGLGRDRGGRNQPQHF | TGTGCCAGTATGGTAAGGGGTCTCGGCCGGGACAGGGGCGGACGCAATCAGCCCCAGCATTTT | TRBJ1-5 | TRBD1 | NA | 21 | TRBV19
CASSLAQPGGGYTF | TGTGCCAGCAGCTTAGCCCAACCAGGGGGCGGCTACACCTTC | TRBJ1-2 | TRBD1 | NA | 14 | TRBV7-2
CASSLTSGASYEQYF | TGTGCCAGCAGCCTGACTAGCGGAGCGTCCTACGAGCAGTACTTC | TRBJ2-7 | TRBD2 | NA | 15 | TRBV7-8
CASSLGAPNLRGGQGQYF | TGTGCCAGCAGCTTAGGCGCTCCTAACCTGAGGGGGGGGCAAGGGCAGTACTTC | TRBJ2-7 | NA | NA | 18 | TRBV7-2
CASSSSKNPGQVNQPQHF | TGTGCCAGCAGCTCATCAAAAAACCCGGGACAGGTCAATCAGCCCCAGCATTTT | TRBJ1-5 | TRBD1 | few | 18 | TRBV11-3
CASSLTSRGEQYF | TGTGCCAGCAGCCTGACTAGCCGCGGGGAGCAGTACTTC | TRBJ2-7 | TRBD2 | NA | 13 | TRBV6-2/TRBV6-3
CASSKSAHLEREWQYF | TGTGCCAGCAGCAAGTCGGCCCACCTAGAGCGGGAGTGGCAGTACTTC | TRBJ2-7 | NA | NA | 16 | TRBV21-1
CASSIAGVPPGYGYTF | TGTGCCAGTAGTATAGCCGGTGTCCCTCCCGGCTATGGCTACACCTTC | TRBJ1-2 | NA | NA | 16 | TRBV19
CASSLVGLGEGPQYF | TGTGCCAGCAGCTTGGTGGGACTAGGGGAAGGGCCCCAGTACTTC | TRBJ2-5 | TRBD2 | NA | 15 | TRBV5-4
CASSLLAGGGETQYF | TGTGCCAGCAGCCTACTAGCGGGGGGAGGGGAGACCCAGTACTTC | TRBJ2-5 | TRBD2 | many | 15 | TRBV6-5
CASSLTSGGRNEQFF | TGTGCCAGCAGCTTGACTAGCGGGGGACGCAATGAGCAGTTCTTC | TRBJ2-1 | TRBD2 | NA | 15 | TRBV6-5
CASSPHRLAGGREQYF | TGTGCCAGCAGCCCCCACAGACTAGCGGGAGGCCGAGAGCAGTACTTC | TRBJ2-7 | TRBD2 | NA | 16 | TRBV28
CASSMATTDRYQPQHF | TGTGCCAGTAGTATGGCCACGACGGACAGATATCAGCCCCAGCATTTT | TRBJ1-5 | NA | NA | 16 | TRBV19
CASSKGQGYEQYF | TGTGCCAGCAGCAAAGGACAGGGCTACGAGCAGTACTTC | TRBJ2-7 | NA | NA | 13 | TRBV21-1
CASSESLASGAHEQYF | TGCGCCAGCAGTGAGTCATTGGCTAGCGGGGCCCACGAGCAGTACTTC | TRBJ2-7 | TRBD2 | NA | 16 | TRBV10-2
CASSLGGNRAGNTIYF | TGTGCCAGCAGCTTAGGAGGTAACAGGGCTGGAAACACCATATATTTT | TRBJ1-3 | NA | NA | 16 | TRBV7-9
CASSFRGNEQFF | TGTGCCAGCAGTTTTAGGGGCAATGAGCAGTTCTTC | TRBJ2-1 | NA | few | 12 | TRBV27
CASSQRTGSGYTF | TGTGCCAGCAGCCAACGGACAGGGAGCGGCTACACCTTC | TRBJ1-2 | TRBD1 | NA | 13 | TRBV3-1/TRBV3-2
CASSLGVGWDFSGANVLTF | TGTGCCAGCAGCTTGGGAGTAGGGTGGGACTTCTCTGGGGCCAACGTCCTGACTTTC | TRBJ2-6 | NA | NA | 19 | TRBV5-8
CASRQRHEQYF | TGTGCAAGTCGCCAGCGACACGAGCAGTACTTC | TRBJ2-7 | NA | few | 11 | TRBV12-2
CASSLRQGAGELFF | TGTGCCAGCAGCTTGAGGCAGGGGGCCGGGGAGCTGTTTTTT | TRBJ2-2 | TRBD1 | NA | 14 | TRBV7-2
CASSFSGTGNTEAFF | TGTGCCAGCAGCTTCTCGGGGACAGGAAACACTGAAGCTTTCTTT | TRBJ1-1 | TRBD1 | NA | 15 | TRBV11-2
CASSLSRGNLGETQYF | TGTGCCAGCAGCTTAAGTCGAGGGAACCTCGGAGAGACCCAGTACTTC | TRBJ2-5 | NA | NA | 16 | TRBV11-1
CASSSQGANTEAFF | TGTGCCAGCAGCAGCCAGGGGGCCAACACTGAAGCTTTCTTT | TRBJ1-1 | TRBD1 | NA | 14 | TRBV7-2